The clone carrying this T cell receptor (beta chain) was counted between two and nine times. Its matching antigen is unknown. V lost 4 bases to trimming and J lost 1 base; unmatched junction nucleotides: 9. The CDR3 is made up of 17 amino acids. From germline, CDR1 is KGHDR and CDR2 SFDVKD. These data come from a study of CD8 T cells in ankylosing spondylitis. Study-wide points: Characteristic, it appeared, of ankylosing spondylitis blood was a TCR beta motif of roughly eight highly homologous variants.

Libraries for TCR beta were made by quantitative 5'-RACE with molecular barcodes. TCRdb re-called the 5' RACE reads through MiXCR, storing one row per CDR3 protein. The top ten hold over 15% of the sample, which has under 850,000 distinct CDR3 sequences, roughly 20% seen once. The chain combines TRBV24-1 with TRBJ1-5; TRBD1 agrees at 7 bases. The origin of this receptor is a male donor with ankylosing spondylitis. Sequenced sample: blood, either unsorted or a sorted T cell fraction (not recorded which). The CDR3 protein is CATSDSRQGYSNQPQHF. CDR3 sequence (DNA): TGTGCCACCAGTGACTCGAGACAGGGTTACAGCAATCAGCCCCAGCATTTT.